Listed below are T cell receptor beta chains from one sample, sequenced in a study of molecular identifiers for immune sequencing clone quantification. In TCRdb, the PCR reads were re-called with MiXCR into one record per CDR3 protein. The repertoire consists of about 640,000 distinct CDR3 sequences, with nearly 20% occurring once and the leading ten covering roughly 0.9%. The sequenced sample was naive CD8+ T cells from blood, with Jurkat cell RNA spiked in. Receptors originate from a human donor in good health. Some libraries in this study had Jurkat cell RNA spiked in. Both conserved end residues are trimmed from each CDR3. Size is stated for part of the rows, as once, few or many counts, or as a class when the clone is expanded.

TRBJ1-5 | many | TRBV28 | ASSTDGSQPQH
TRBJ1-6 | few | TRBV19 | ASSMEGQGDSPLH
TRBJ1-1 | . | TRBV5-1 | ASSPGWGLNTEAF
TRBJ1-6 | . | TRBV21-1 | ASSITGKKNSPLH
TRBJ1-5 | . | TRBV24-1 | ATSLGGMGQPQH
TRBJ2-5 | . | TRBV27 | ASNKIGATLETQY
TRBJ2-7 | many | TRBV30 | AWGPMIGSEQY
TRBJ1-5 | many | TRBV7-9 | ASSLKGSGNQPQH
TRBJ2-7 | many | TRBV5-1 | ASRPSPGLAASESYEQY
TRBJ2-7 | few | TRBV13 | ASSVGTSGIYEQY
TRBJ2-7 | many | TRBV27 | ASSSWGPTYEQY
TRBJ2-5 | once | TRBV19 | ASTGLVGTQH
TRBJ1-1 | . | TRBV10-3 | AISESLQVITEAF
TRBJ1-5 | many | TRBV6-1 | ASSEERYSNQPQH
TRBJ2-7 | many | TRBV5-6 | ASSPGLGFSEQY
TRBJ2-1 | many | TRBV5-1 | ASSGGQGFYNEQF
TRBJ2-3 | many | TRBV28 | ASSQDRVTDTQY
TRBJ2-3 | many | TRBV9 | ASSVAYTDTQY
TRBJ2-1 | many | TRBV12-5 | ASGLVGQGYNEQF
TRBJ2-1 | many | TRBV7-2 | ASSLGGRGF
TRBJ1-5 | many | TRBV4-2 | ASSQGQFSNQPQH
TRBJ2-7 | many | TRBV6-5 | ASGFGQEAYEQY
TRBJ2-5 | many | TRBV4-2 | ASSHPEGRGYQETQY
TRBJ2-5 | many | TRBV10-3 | AIREPTSGGQDFS
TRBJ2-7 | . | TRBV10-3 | AISESGGQTYEQY
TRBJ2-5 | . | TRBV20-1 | SARDGQRGEETQY
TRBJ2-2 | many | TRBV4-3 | ASSQDFTNTGELF
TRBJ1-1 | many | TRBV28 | ASSFLTELNTEAF
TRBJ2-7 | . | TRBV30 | VWSVIAGIEQY
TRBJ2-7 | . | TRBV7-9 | ASSLGWDRQY
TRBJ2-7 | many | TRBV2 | ASSEGGTLYEQY
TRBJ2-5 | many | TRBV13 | ASSLLTGPEETQY
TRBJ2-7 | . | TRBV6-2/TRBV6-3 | ASTYQPRTASSYEQY